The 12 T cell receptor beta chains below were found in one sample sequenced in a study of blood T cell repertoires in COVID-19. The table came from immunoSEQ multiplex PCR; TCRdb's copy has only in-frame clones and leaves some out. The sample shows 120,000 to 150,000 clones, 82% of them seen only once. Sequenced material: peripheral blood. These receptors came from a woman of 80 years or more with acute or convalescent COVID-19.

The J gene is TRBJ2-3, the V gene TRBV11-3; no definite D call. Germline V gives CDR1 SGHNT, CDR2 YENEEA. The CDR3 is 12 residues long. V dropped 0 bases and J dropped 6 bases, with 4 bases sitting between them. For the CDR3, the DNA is TGTGCCAGCAGCTTAGATCGGGATACGCAGTATTTT. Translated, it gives CASSLDRDTQYF.

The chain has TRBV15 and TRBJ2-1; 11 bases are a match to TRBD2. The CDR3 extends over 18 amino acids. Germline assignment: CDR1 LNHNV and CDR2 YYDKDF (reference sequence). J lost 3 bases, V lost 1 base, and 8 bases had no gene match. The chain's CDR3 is CATSRVGSGLAVYNEQFF. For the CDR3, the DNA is TGTGCCACCAGCAGAGTGGGCTCGGGACTAGCGGTCTACAATGAGCAGTTCTTC.

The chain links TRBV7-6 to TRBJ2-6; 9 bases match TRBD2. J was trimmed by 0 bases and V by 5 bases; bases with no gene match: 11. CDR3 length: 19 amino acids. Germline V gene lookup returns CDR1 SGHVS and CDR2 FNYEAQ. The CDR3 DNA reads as TGTGCCAGCAGCCCCTATAGCGGGAGAACCGGCTCTGGGGCCAACGTCCTGACTTTC. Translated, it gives CASSPYSGRTGSGANVLTF.

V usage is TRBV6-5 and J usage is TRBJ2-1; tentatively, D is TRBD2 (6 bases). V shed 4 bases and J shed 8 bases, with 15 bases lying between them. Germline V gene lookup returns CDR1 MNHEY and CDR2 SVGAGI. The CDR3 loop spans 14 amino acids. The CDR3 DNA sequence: TGTGCCAGCAGTTCGGCGGTCGCGGGGCATGAGCAGTTCTTC. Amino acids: CASSSAVAGHEQFF.

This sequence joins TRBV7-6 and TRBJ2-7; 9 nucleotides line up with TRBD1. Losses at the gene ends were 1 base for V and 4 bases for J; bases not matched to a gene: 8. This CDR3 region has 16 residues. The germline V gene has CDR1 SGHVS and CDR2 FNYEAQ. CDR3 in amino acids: CASSLVPGQGGYEQYF. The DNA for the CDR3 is TGTGCCAGCAGCTTAGTCCCGGGACAGGGCGGGTACGAGCAGTACTTC.

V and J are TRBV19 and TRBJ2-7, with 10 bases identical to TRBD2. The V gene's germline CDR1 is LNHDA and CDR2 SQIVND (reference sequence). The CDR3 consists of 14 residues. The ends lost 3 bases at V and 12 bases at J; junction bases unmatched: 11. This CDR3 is CASSIPASGGVLYF. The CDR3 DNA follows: TGTGCCAGTAGTATTCCGGCTAGCGGGGGAGTACTGTACTTC. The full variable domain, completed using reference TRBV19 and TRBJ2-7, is DGGITQSPKYLFRKEGQNVTLSCEQNLNHDAMYWYRQDPGQGLRLIYYSQIVNDFQKGDIAEGYSVSREKKESFPLTVTSAQKNPTAFYLCASSIPASGGVLYFGPGTRLTVT.

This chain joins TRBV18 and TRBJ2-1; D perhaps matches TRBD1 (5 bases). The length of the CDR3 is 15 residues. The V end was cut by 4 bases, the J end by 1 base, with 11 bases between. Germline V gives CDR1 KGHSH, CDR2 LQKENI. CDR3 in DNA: TGTGCCAGCTCACTGTTCGCAGGGTCCTACAATGAGCAGTTCTTC. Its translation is CASSLFAGSYNEQFF.

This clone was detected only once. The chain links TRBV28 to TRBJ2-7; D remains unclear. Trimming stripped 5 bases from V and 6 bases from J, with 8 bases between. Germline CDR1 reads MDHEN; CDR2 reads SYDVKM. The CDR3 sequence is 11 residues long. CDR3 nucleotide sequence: TGTGCCAGCAGTCCCCTACGCGAGCAGTACTTC. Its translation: CASSPLREQYF.

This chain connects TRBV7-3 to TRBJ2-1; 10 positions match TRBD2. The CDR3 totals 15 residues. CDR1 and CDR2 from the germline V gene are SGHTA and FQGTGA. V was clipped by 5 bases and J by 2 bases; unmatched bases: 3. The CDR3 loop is CASSPGTSAYNEQFF. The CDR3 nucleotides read TGTGCCAGCAGCCCCGGGACTAGCGCCTACAATGAGCAGTTCTTC.

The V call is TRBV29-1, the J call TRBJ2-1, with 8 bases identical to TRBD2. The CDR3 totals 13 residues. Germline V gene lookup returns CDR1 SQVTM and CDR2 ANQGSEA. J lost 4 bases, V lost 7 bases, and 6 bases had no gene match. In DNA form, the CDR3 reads TGCAGCGCGGGGGGGCCGGAGTACAATGAGCAGTTCTTC. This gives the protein CSAGGPEYNEQFF.

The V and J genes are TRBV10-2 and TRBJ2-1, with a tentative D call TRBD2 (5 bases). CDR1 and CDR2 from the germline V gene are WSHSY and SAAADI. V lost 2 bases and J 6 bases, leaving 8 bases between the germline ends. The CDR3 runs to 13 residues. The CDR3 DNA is TGCGCCAGCAGTGAGCCTACTAGCAATGAGCAGTTCTTC. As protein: CASSEPTSNEQFF.

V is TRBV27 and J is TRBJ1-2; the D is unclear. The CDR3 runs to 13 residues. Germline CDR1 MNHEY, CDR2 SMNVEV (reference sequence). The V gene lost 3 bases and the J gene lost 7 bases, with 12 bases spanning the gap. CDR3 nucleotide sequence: TGTGCCAGCAGTTTCGGCCCTGAGGTTGGCTACACCTTC. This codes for CASSFGPEVGYTF.